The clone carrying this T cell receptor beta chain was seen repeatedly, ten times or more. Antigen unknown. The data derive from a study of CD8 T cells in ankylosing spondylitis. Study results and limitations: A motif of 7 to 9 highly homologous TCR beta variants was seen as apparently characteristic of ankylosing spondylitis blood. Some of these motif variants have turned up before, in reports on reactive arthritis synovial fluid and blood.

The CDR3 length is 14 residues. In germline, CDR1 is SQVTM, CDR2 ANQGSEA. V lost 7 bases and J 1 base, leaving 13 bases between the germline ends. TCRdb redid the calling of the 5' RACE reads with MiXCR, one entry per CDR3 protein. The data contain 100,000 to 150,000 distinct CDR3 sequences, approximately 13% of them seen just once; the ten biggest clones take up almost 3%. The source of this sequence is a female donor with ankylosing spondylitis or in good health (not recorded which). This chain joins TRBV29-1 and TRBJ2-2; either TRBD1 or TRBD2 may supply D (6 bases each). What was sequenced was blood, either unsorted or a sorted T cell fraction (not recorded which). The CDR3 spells CSAGGRGNTGELFF. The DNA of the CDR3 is TGCAGCGCCGGGGGCAGGGGGAACACCGGGGAGCTGTTTTTT.